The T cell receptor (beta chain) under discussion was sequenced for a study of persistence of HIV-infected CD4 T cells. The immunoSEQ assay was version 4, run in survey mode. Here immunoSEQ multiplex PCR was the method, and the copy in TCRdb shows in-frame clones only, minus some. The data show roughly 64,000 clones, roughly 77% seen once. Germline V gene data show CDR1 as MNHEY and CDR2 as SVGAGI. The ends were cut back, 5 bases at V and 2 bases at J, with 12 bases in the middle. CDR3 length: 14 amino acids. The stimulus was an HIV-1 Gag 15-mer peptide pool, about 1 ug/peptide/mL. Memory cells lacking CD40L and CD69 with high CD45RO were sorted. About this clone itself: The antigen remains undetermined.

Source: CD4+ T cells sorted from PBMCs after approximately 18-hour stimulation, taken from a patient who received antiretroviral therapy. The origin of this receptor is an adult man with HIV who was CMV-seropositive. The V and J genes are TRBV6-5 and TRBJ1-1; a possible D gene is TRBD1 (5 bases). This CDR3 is CASSIKGYNTEAFF. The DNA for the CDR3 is TGTGCCAGCAGTATTAAGGGGTATAACACTGAAGCTTTCTTT.